This TCR beta chain appears in the sequencing data of a study of cytomegalovirus exposure and HLA in healthy donors. With 60 Vbeta and 13 Jbeta primers, the PCR was carried out. Assay: immunoSEQ multiplex PCR; the TCRdb copy retains only in-frame clones and omits some. Of roughly 140,000 clones listed, about 80% are singletons. Trimming at V came to 0 bases and at J to 8 bases, leaving 11 bases not matched to a gene. The CDR3 loop spans 16 amino acids. In germline, CDR1 is SGHTS, CDR2 YDEGEE. The chain links TRBV5-8 to TRBJ2-1; 7 bases map to TRBD2. Sequencing was done on a sample of PBMCs. This clonotype originated in a man aged 25-45 years in good health and CMV-seropositive. The CDR3 spells CASSLGSAAGEDEQFF. In DNA form, the CDR3 reads TGTGCCAGCAGCTTGGGGTCGGCGGCGGGAGAAGATGAGCAGTTCTTC.